This T cell receptor beta chain was obtained from a study of CD4+ T cells in melanoma. General study points: Neoantigen-specific CD4+ T cells in melanoma reportedly had diverse differentiation states.

In germline, CDR1 is SGHRS, CDR2 YFSETQ. The V and J ends lost 2 bases and 0 bases respectively, with 21 bases between them. The CDR3 sequence is 20 residues long. The data were produced by immunoSEQ multiplex PCR, yet TCRdb's version contains in-frame clones alone and is incomplete. The sample records 110,000 to 150,000 clones, 80% to 95% being singletons. With regard to this clone: Its target is unknown.

This clonotype was sampled from a human donor with melanoma. The rearrangement joins TRBV5-1 to TRBJ1-6; D is uncertain. CDR3 sequence reads: CASSFDVSLAPSSYNSPLHF. DNA of the CDR3: TGCGCCAGCAGCTTCGATGTCAGTCTTGCTCCTAGCTCCTATAATTCACCCCTCCACTTT.